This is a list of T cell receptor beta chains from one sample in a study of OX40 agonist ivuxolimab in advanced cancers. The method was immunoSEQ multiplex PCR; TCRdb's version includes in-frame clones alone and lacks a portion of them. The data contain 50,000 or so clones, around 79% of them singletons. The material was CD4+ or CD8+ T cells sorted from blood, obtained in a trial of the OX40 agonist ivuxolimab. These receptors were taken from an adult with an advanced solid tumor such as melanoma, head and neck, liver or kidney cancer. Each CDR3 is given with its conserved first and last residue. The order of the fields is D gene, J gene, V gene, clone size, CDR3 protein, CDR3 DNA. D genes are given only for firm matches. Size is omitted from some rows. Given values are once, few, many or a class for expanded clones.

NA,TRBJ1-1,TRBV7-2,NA,CASSSRTNTEAFF,TGTGCCAGCAGCTCCCGCACGAACACTGAAGCTTTCTTT
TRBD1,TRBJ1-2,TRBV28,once,CASSPSQGWGYTF,TGTGCCAGCAGTCCTTCACAGGGGTGGGGCTACACCTTC
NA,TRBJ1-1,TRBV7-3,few,CASTLSPGSDTEAFF,TGTGCCAGCACCCTTTCCCCAGGGTCGGACACTGAAGCTTTCTTT
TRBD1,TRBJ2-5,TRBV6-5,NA,CASSSHRDSQETQYF,TGTGCCAGCAGTAGCCACCGGGACAGCCAAGAGACCCAGTACTTC
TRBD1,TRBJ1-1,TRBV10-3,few,CAISEARTGLITEAFF,TGTGCCATCAGTGAGGCCAGGACAGGGCTGATCACTGAAGCTTTCTTT
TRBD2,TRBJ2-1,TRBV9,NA,CARRDYHPNEQFF,TGTGCCAGACGGGACTATCATCCCAATGAGCAGTTCTTC
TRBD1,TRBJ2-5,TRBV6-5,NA,CASSGWTGGGETQYF,TGTGCCAGCAGTGGTTGGACAGGGGGCGGAGAGACCCAGTACTTC
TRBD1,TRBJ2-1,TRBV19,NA,CASSILGGEQFF,TGTGCCAGTAGTATTCTAGGGGGCGAGCAGTTCTTC
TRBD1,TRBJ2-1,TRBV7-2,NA,CASSAGRRQGVEQFF,TGTGCCAGCAGCGCAGGGAGGAGACAGGGGGTTGAGCAGTTCTTC
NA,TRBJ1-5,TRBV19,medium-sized,CASSGAKQPQHF,TGTGCCAGTAGTGGGGCGAAGCAGCCCCAGCATTTT